This entry concerns a single TCR beta chain. This entry comes from a study of blood T cell repertoires in COVID-19. Overall study context: The origin of the acute and convalescent COVID-19 samples was the United States, Italy and Spain.

The CDR3 covers 15 residues. Data came from immunoSEQ multiplex PCR; TCRdb stores just in-frame clones and leaves some out. The sample consists of a few hundred thousand clones, 75% to 90% of them appearing once. The TCR sequence derives from a man aged 30-40 years with acute or convalescent COVID-19. What was sequenced was peripheral blood. The rearrangement links TRBV21-1 to TRBJ1-4; TRBD1 is the table's D call and was not checked against the DNA. TRBV21-1 is marked as a pseudogene. CDR3 region: CASSTKKQTNEKLFF. The CDR3 DNA sequence: TGTGCCAGCAGCACCAAAAAACAAACAAATGAAAAACTGTTTTTT.